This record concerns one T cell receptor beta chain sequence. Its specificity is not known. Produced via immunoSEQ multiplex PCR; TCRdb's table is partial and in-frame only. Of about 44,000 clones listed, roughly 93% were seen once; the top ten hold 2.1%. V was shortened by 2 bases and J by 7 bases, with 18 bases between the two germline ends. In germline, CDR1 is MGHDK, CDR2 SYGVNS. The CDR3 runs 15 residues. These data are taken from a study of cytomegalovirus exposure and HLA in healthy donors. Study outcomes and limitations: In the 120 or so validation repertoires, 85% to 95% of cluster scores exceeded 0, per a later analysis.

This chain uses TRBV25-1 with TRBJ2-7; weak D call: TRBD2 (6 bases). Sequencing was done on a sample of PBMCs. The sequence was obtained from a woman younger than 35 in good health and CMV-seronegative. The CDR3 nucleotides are TGTGCCAGCAGTGAAATTGGGGGGTTTGCTAGTGAGCAGTACTTC. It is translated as CASSEIGGFASEQYF.